This record looks at one T cell receptor (beta chain) sequence and its context. Its antigen is unidentified. With a J-beta primer mix and a sample-barcoded 5' primer, a second PCR ran roughly 6 to 11 cycles. Each cDNA molecule was tagged by a template-switch adaptor with 12 random nucleotides. In TCRdb, the 5' RACE reads were re-called with MiXCR into one record per CDR3 protein. There are about 760,000 distinct CDR3 sequences in the sample; more than 50% occur only once, and roughly 25% lies in the top ten. Each donor had roughly 10 milliliters of peripheral blood drawn. This sample is part of a study of blood T cells in healthy people across ages. CDR3 length equals 15 residues. Germline CDR1 is SEHNR and CDR2 is FQNEAQ (reference sequence). Study-level points and caveats: Estimates based on one million T cells were treated as lower bounds. Older age coincided with a roughly linear decline in TCR beta diversity per million T cells.

Sequencing input: blood. V usage is TRBV7-9 and J usage is TRBJ2-7; 8 bases match TRBD1. The DNA end is more similar to TRBJ2-5, so the J call may be wrong. The origin of this receptor is a middle-aged man in good health. DNA for the CDR3: TGTGCCAGCAGCTTAGGACAGGGGTTGGAAGAGACCCAGTACTTC. Its protein product is CASSLGQGLEETQYF.